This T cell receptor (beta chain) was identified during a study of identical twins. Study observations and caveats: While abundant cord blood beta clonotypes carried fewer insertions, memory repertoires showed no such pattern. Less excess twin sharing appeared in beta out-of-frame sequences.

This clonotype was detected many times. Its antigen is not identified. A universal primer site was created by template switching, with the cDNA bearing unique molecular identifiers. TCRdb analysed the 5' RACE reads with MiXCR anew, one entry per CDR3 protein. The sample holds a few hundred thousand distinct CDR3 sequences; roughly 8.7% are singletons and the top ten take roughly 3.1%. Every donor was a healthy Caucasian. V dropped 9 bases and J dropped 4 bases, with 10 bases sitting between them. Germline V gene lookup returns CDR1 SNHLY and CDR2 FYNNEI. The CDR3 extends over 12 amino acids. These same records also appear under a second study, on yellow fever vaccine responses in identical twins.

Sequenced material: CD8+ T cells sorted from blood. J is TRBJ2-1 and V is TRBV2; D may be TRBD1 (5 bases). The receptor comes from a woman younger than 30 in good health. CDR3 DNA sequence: TGTGCCAGAAGTACAGGATACAATGAGCAGTTCTTC. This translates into CARSTGYNEQFF.